Each of the 4 T cell receptor beta chains below was sequenced from the same sample in a study of cytomegalovirus exposure and HLA in healthy donors. 13 Jbeta primers and 60 Vbeta primers were used for the PCR. The method was immunoSEQ multiplex PCR; TCRdb's version includes in-frame clones alone and lacks a portion of them. The sample lists around 150,000 clones; more than 70% were seen once. The specimen was PBMCs. Source of these receptors: a woman aged 45-65 years in good health and CMV-seronegative.

The chain recombines TRBV19 with TRBJ1-2, with 7 positions matching TRBD1. Germline assignment: CDR1 LNHDA and CDR2 SQIVND (reference sequence). Germline trimming cut 7 bases from V and 4 bases from J; bases unmatched to any gene: 9. The CDR3 is 14 residues long. CDR3 amino acids: CASTTSDRIYGYTF. CDR3 sequence (DNA): TGTGCCAGTACCACATCGGACAGGATCTATGGCTACACCTTC.

The rearrangement links TRBV7-6 to TRBJ1-4; 8 nucleotides match TRBD1. The CDR3 spans 14 residues. Germline V gene lookup returns CDR1 SGHVS and CDR2 FNYEAQ. With 3 bases clipped from V and 4 bases from J, the junction kept 1 base outside the gene matches. CDR3 in amino acids: CASSFTGGNEKLFF. CDR3 bases: TGTGCCAGCAGCTTTACAGGGGGTAATGAAAAACTGTTTTTT.

In its sample, this clone was seen a few times. The chain couples TRBV28 to TRBJ2-5; possibly TRBD2 for D (6 bases). The CDR3 has 12 residues. The germline V gene has CDR1 MDHEN and CDR2 SYDVKM. The germline V and J ends were trimmed by 5 bases and 7 bases, with 11 bases remaining between them. CDR3 DNA sequence: TGTGCCAGCAGTCGGACCGGGGGGACCCAGTACTTC. Translated: CASSRTGGTQYF.

This chain links TRBV4-3 with TRBJ1-4, with D maybe TRBD1 (5 bases). With 4 bases removed from V and 0 bases from J, the gap between germline ends came to 12 bases. The CDR3 covers 16 residues. The germline V gene encodes CDR1 LGHNA and CDR2 YSLEER. CDR3 region: CASSLGEAATNEKLFF. CDR3 in DNA: TGCGCCAGCAGCCTAGGGGAGGCGGCAACTAATGAAAAACTGTTTTTT.